The following is a T cell receptor (beta chain) sequence with its context. These data come from a study of T cells in narcolepsy. The germline gives CDR1 SGHTA, CDR2 FQGNSA. The CDR3 runs 11 residues. Trimming removed 3 bases at V and 5 bases at J, with 4 bases between. Only in-frame clones appear in the TCRdb table, and some are missing; sequencing was by immunoSEQ multiplex PCR. Among tens of thousands of clones, over 75% were seen once, and the ten largest hold 0.8% to 0.9%. The source of this sequence is a human donor in good health. The V and J genes are TRBV7-2 and TRBJ2-5; no clear D. What was sequenced was memory (CD45RA-) CD4+ T cells from blood. The CDR3 spells CASSFLETQYF. Written as DNA, the CDR3 is TGTGCCAGCAGCTTCTTGGAGACCCAGTACTTC.